This T cell receptor (beta chain) was obtained from a study of T cell repertoires in cytomegalovirus infection. About the research overall: Newly reported HLA-C-restricted and thoroughly characterized HLA-B-restricted CMV epitopes were employed. Regarding the study as a whole: Clonotype analysis showed dominance of the ex vivo response by HLA-C-restricted CMV-specific TCR beta clonotypes. Cumulative public TCR beta family frequency identified carriers of CMV plus the relevant HLA.

TCRdb passed the reads through MiXCR, listing each CDR3 protein once. Altogether under 350,000 distinct CDR3 sequences are present, around 20% being singletons, with the ten largest covering under 25%. Germline-derived CDR1 and CDR2 are SGHTA and FQGNSA. The CDR3 extends over 16 amino acids. Unmatched junction bases numbered 13, after V lost 5 bases and J lost 5 bases. This clonotype came up many times. Antigen unknown. J is TRBJ2-7 and V is TRBV7-2; 9 bases agree with TRBD1. The material was cultured PBMCs, obtained from culture after CMV antigen stimulation. The receptor's source is a human donor in good health (CMV status not recorded). Some clones in this sample may be carry-over from other donors' samples. For the CDR3, the DNA is TGTGCCAGCAGCCACCACCGGGACAGGGCAACGAACGAGCAGTACTTC. Protein product: CASSHHRDRATNEQYF.